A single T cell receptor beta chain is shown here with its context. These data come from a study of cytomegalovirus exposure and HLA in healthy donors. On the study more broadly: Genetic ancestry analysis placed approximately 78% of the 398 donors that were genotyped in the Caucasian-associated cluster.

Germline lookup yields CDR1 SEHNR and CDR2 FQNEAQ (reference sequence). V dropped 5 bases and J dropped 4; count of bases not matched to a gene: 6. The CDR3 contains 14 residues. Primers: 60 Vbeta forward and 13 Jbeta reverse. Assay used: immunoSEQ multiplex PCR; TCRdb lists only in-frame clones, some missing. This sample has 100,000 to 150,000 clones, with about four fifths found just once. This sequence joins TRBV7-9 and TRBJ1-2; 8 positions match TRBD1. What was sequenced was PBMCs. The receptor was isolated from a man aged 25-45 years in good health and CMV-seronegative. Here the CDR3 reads CASSGQGRGYGYTF. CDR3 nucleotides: TGTGCCAGCAGCGGACAGGGCAGGGGCTATGGCTACACCTTC.